This T cell receptor (beta chain) emerged from a study of post-analysis software for immune sequencing data. Turning to the study itself: Patients had relapsing-remitting, secondary progressive or progressive-relapsing multiple sclerosis; some lacked subtype. Points from the study as a whole: Controls showed lower frequencies than patients for roughly five TRBV segments, and TRBV5-6, TRBV5-1 and TRBV20-1 were among these.

Tagging with unique molecular identifiers was a feature of the TCR beta cDNA libraries. TCRdb independently ran MiXCR on the PCR reads; one entry per CDR3 protein. The table has a few hundred thousand distinct CDR3 sequences, roughly 34% seen once. This clonotype was recorded once. Its antigen is not known. A read error may account for a junction end that differs from germline. The CDR3 contains 15 residues. Looked up from germline, CDR1 is SGHRS and CDR2 is YFSETQ. Material: blood. The rearrangement uses TRBV5-1 and TRBJ2-7; 7 positions match TRBD1. The receptor was derived from a girl aged 2 to 17 with multiple sclerosis. CDR3 coding DNA: TGCGCCGGCAGCTTGGGACAGCCTACCTCCTACGAGCAGTACTTC. This translates into CAGSLGQPTSYEQYF.